Listed below are T cell receptor beta chains from one sample, sequenced in a study of cytotoxic CD8 clonotypes in ibrutinib-treated CLL. Libraries were prepared by immunoSEQ multiplex PCR; TCRdb keeps only in-frame clonotypes and omits some of them. The sample lists approximately 350,000 clones, about 61% occurring once. This sample comprised PBMCs, obtained after 36 months of ibrutinib treatment. All receptors derive from a human donor with chronic lymphocytic leukemia. Each CDR3 is given with its conserved first and last residue. A D gene is named only where the DNA matches it firmly. Size tells how often a clone was seen (once, few, many) or the class of an expanded clone, and some rows leave it out.

clone_size: NA
v_call: TRBV5-6
d_call: NA
j_call: TRBJ2-1
cdr3_nt: TGTGCCAGCAGTTCCCCCGGAGACCGCTCCTACAATGAGCAGTTCTTC
cdr3_aa: CASSSPGDRSYNEQFF

clone_size: NA
v_call: TRBV18
d_call: NA
j_call: TRBJ2-5
cdr3_nt: TGTGCCAGCTCCCGACAGCAGGAGACCCAGTACTTC
cdr3_aa: CASSRQQETQYF

clone_size: once
v_call: TRBV5-1
d_call: TRBD1
j_call: TRBJ2-5
cdr3_nt: TGCGCCAGCAGACCAACCGGGACAGGGAATACAGAGACCCAGTACTTC
cdr3_aa: CASRPTGTGNTETQYF

clone_size: once
v_call: TRBV27
d_call: NA
j_call: TRBJ2-3
cdr3_nt: TGTGCCAGCAGTTTATGGGCGGGTCGCACAGATACGCAGTATTTT
cdr3_aa: CASSLWAGRTDTQYF

clone_size: few
v_call: TRBV4-1
d_call: TRBD1
j_call: TRBJ1-3
cdr3_nt: TGCGCCAGCAGCGAAGACAGGGTCTCTGGAAACACCATATATTTT
cdr3_aa: CASSEDRVSGNTIYF

clone_size: NA
v_call: TRBV7-8
d_call: TRBD1
j_call: TRBJ1-4
cdr3_nt: TGTGCCAGCAGCTTCCGGGACAGGGAAAATGAAAAACTGTTTTTT
cdr3_aa: CASSFRDRENEKLFF

clone_size: NA
v_call: TRBV7-6
d_call: NA
j_call: TRBJ1-6
cdr3_nt: TGTGCCAGCAGCTTAGCGGGCCTGGGGGCCGATAATTCACCCCTCCACTTT
cdr3_aa: CASSLAGLGADNSPLHF

clone_size: few
v_call: TRBV27
d_call: NA
j_call: TRBJ1-2
cdr3_nt: TGTGCCAGCAGTCCCGGAGGCGGAATGGGCTACACCTTC
cdr3_aa: CASSPGGGMGYTF

clone_size: NA
v_call: TRBV18
d_call: NA
j_call: TRBJ2-7
cdr3_nt: TGTGCCAGCTCACAGCTCTCCTACGAGCAGTACTTC
cdr3_aa: CASSQLSYEQYF

clone_size: NA
v_call: TRBV5-1
d_call: NA
j_call: TRBJ2-2
cdr3_nt: TGCGCCAGCAGCTTAACTGCCCATGGTGATTGGGCCGGGGAGCTGTTTTTT
cdr3_aa: CASSLTAHGDWAGELFF

clone_size: NA
v_call: TRBV5-4
d_call: TRBD1
j_call: TRBJ2-5
cdr3_nt: TGTGCCAGCAGCTTTGACAGGGGGCATGAGACCCAGTACTTC
cdr3_aa: CASSFDRGHETQYF

clone_size: NA
v_call: TRBV4-3
d_call: NA
j_call: TRBJ2-5
cdr3_nt: TGCGCCAGCAGCCAAGCCGGGAGCGGGGAGACCCAGTACTTC
cdr3_aa: CASSQAGSGETQYF

clone_size: few
v_call: TRBV10-3
d_call: NA
j_call: TRBJ1-2
cdr3_nt: TGTGCCATCAGCGGACCGGGACAAAGTTTCTATGGCTACACCTTC
cdr3_aa: CAISGPGQSFYGYTF

clone_size: NA
v_call: TRBV7-2
d_call: TRBD1
j_call: TRBJ2-5
cdr3_nt: TGTGCCAGCAGCTTAATCCTCGGACAGGCACCGGCCCAGTACTTC
cdr3_aa: CASSLILGQAPAQYF

clone_size: once
v_call: TRBV7-2
d_call: TRBD2
j_call: TRBJ2-7
cdr3_nt: TGTGCCAGCAGCCGTTCCGGGACTAGCGGGGAGCAGTACTTC
cdr3_aa: CASSRSGTSGEQYF

clone_size: NA
v_call: TRBV5-1
d_call: NA
j_call: TRBJ2-5
cdr3_nt: TGCGCCAGCAGCTTGGGTTTTATGGCAGCGCAAGAGACCCAGTACTTC
cdr3_aa: CASSLGFMAAQETQYF

clone_size: NA
v_call: TRBV5-1
d_call: NA
j_call: TRBJ1-6
cdr3_nt: TGCGCCAGCAGCTTGGAAGGCCTAGAGGATTCACCCCTCCACTTT
cdr3_aa: CASSLEGLEDSPLHF

clone_size: NA
v_call: TRBV7-2
d_call: TRBD2
j_call: TRBJ2-1
cdr3_nt: TGTGCCAGCAGCTTAAATCGCGGACTAGGAGGGGAGAATGAGCAGTTCTTC
cdr3_aa: CASSLNRGLGGENEQFF

clone_size: few
v_call: TRBV7-9
d_call: NA
j_call: TRBJ2-7
cdr3_nt: TGTGCCAGCAGCGCTTTAGGGGCCTACGAGCAGTACTTC
cdr3_aa: CASSALGAYEQYF

clone_size: NA
v_call: TRBV29-1
d_call: TRBD2
j_call: TRBJ2-3
cdr3_nt: TGCAGCGTTGATAGCGGGAGAGACGATACGCAGTATTTT
cdr3_aa: CSVDSGRDDTQYF

clone_size: NA
v_call: TRBV11-2
d_call: NA
j_call: TRBJ2-3
cdr3_nt: TGTGCCAGCAGCTTAGAAGGCGGGAACGCAGATACGCAGTATTTT
cdr3_aa: CASSLEGGNADTQYF

clone_size: once
v_call: TRBV15
d_call: TRBD2
j_call: TRBJ2-7
cdr3_nt: TGTGCCACCACCTCCGGGAGGAACTCCTACGAGCAGTACTTC
cdr3_aa: CATTSGRNSYEQYF

clone_size: NA
v_call: TRBV7-8
d_call: TRBD2
j_call: TRBJ2-7
cdr3_nt: TGTGCCAGCAGCCCGCCAACTAGCGGGATCGAGCAGTACTTC
cdr3_aa: CASSPPTSGIEQYF

clone_size: NA
v_call: TRBV7-2
d_call: NA
j_call: TRBJ1-2
cdr3_nt: TGTGCCAGCAACATAGGGATGGCAGGCCATGGCTACACCTTC
cdr3_aa: CASNIGMAGHGYTF

clone_size: once
v_call: TRBV6-1
d_call: NA
j_call: TRBJ1-3
cdr3_nt: TGTGCCAGCAGTGAACAGGGGTTGAGTGGAAACACCATATATTTT
cdr3_aa: CASSEQGLSGNTIYF

clone_size: few
v_call: TRBV6-6
d_call: TRBD1
j_call: TRBJ1-3
cdr3_nt: TGTGCCAGCAGTTACCGAGGGGGCGGAAACACCATATATTTT
cdr3_aa: CASSYRGGGNTIYF

clone_size: few
v_call: TRBV19
d_call: TRBD1
j_call: TRBJ1-5
cdr3_nt: TGTGCCAGTAGGTCGACAGGGGGCGCACCCAATCAGCCCCAGCATTTT
cdr3_aa: CASRSTGGAPNQPQHF

clone_size: NA
v_call: TRBV6-1
d_call: TRBD2
j_call: TRBJ2-3
cdr3_nt: TGTGCCAGCAGTGAAACCGGGACTAGCGGGAGAGATACGCAGTATTTT
cdr3_aa: CASSETGTSGRDTQYF

clone_size: NA
v_call: TRBV18
d_call: TRBD1
j_call: TRBJ2-3
cdr3_nt: TGTGCCAGCTCCTTGGGACAGGCTACAGATACGCAGTATTTT
cdr3_aa: CASSLGQATDTQYF

clone_size: NA
v_call: TRBV21-1
d_call: NA
j_call: TRBJ2-3
cdr3_nt: TGTGCCAGCAGCAAAGCAGTAGTAAAGGGGACTAGCTGCACAGATACGCAGTATTTT
cdr3_aa: CASSKAVVKGTSCTDTQYF

clone_size: NA
v_call: TRBV5-1
d_call: NA
j_call: TRBJ2-3
cdr3_nt: TGCGCCAGCAGACAGGCTCGGGGGCCCACAGATACGCAGTATTTT
cdr3_aa: CASRQARGPTDTQYF

clone_size: NA
v_call: TRBV21-1
d_call: NA
j_call: TRBJ1-2
cdr3_nt: TGTGCCAGCAGCGAGGGGGAGAGTGGCTACACCTTC
cdr3_aa: CASSEGESGYTF

clone_size: NA
v_call: TRBV28
d_call: NA
j_call: TRBJ2-7
cdr3_nt: TGTGCCAGCGGGGAGGGGGCCCCCTACGAGCAGTACTTC
cdr3_aa: CASGEGAPYEQYF

clone_size: few
v_call: TRBV7-9
d_call: NA
j_call: TRBJ2-3
cdr3_nt: TGTGCCAGCAGCCCACAGGCCGCAGATACGCAGTATTTT
cdr3_aa: CASSPQAADTQYF

clone_size: few
v_call: TRBV10-1
d_call: TRBD2
j_call: TRBJ2-3
cdr3_nt: TGCGCCAGCAGTGAAATAACTAGCGGTTTAGATACGCAGTATTTT
cdr3_aa: CASSEITSGLDTQYF

clone_size: once
v_call: TRBV9
d_call: NA
j_call: TRBJ1-1
cdr3_nt: TGTGCCAGCAGCCGTACAGGTATTACTGAAGCTTTCTTT
cdr3_aa: CASSRTGITEAFF

clone_size: NA
v_call: TRBV10-3
d_call: TRBD2
j_call: TRBJ2-5
cdr3_nt: TGTGCCATCAGTGTGGCTAGCGGGAGGGCCGGTGAGACCCAGTACTTC
cdr3_aa: CAISVASGRAGETQYF

clone_size: NA
v_call: TRBV5-6
d_call: TRBD1
j_call: TRBJ1-5
cdr3_nt: TGTGCCAGCAGCCTCGGGACAGGTTATAGCAATCAGCCCCAGCATTTT
cdr3_aa: CASSLGTGYSNQPQHF

clone_size: few
v_call: TRBV10-3
d_call: NA
j_call: TRBJ2-1
cdr3_nt: TGTGCCATCAGTGAAAACGGACAGAGGCATGAGCAGTTCTTC
cdr3_aa: CAISENGQRHEQFF

clone_size: few
v_call: TRBV5-6
d_call: NA
j_call: TRBJ2-7
cdr3_nt: TGTGCCAGCAGCTCGCTCAATTACGAGCAGTACTTC
cdr3_aa: CASSSLNYEQYF

clone_size: NA
v_call: TRBV5-1
d_call: TRBD2
j_call: TRBJ2-1
cdr3_nt: TGCGCCAGCAGCTCAGCGCCCCGACTAGCGACTGAGCAGTTCTTC
cdr3_aa: CASSSAPRLATEQFF

clone_size: NA
v_call: TRBV6-1
d_call: NA
j_call: TRBJ1-6
cdr3_nt: TGTGCCAGCAGCGAATTCCCATCGCTGGGGAGCTCCTATAATTCACCCCTCCACTTT
cdr3_aa: CASSEFPSLGSSYNSPLHF

clone_size: NA
v_call: TRBV5-6
d_call: NA
j_call: TRBJ2-7
cdr3_nt: TGTGCCAGCAGCTCGACTAGGAAGTACGAGCAGTACTTC
cdr3_aa: CASSSTRKYEQYF

clone_size: NA
v_call: TRBV9
d_call: NA
j_call: TRBJ1-2
cdr3_nt: TGTGCCAGCAGCGTAGCCCCGGGGGCGCATGGCTACACCTTC
cdr3_aa: CASSVAPGAHGYTF

clone_size: few
v_call: TRBV19
d_call: NA
j_call: TRBJ1-6
cdr3_nt: TGTGCCAGTAGTATTGGGAATTCACCCCTCCACTTT
cdr3_aa: CASSIGNSPLHF

clone_size: NA
v_call: TRBV4-2
d_call: NA
j_call: TRBJ1-5
cdr3_nt: TGTGCCAGCAGCCAAGGGGGGGTGTTCAATCAGCCCCAGCATTTT
cdr3_aa: CASSQGGVFNQPQHF

clone_size: NA
v_call: TRBV29-1
d_call: NA
j_call: TRBJ2-5
cdr3_nt: TGCAGCGTTGAGACCGAGATGGAAGAGACCCAGTACTTC
cdr3_aa: CSVETEMEETQYF

clone_size: once
v_call: TRBV15
d_call: TRBD2
j_call: TRBJ2-7
cdr3_nt: TGTGCCACACAGAGCGGGGGGGAATACGAGCAGTACTTC
cdr3_aa: CATQSGGEYEQYF

clone_size: NA
v_call: TRBV13
d_call: TRBD1
j_call: TRBJ2-7
cdr3_nt: TGTGCCAGCAGCTCGGGTAAGGGGGCATTCGAGCAGTACTTC
cdr3_aa: CASSSGKGAFEQYF

clone_size: NA
v_call: TRBV28
d_call: NA
j_call: TRBJ2-7
cdr3_nt: TGTGCCAGCAGTAAAGTGCCCTCCGACCGATCCGAGCAGTACTTC
cdr3_aa: CASSKVPSDRSEQYF

clone_size: once
v_call: TRBV6-5
d_call: TRBD1
j_call: TRBJ1-2
cdr3_nt: TGTGCCAGCAGTTCACCTCGGACAGGGGGCGCCGACGGCTACACCTTC
cdr3_aa: CASSSPRTGGADGYTF

clone_size: NA
v_call: TRBV10-3
d_call: TRBD1
j_call: TRBJ1-6
cdr3_nt: TGTGCCATCAGTGAGGGACAGGGGAGTTCACCCCTCCACTTT
cdr3_aa: CAISEGQGSSPLHF

clone_size: NA
v_call: TRBV28
d_call: NA
j_call: TRBJ2-1
cdr3_nt: TGTGCCAGCAGTTTATTACGGGACTACAATGAGCAGTTCTTC
cdr3_aa: CASSLLRDYNEQFF

clone_size: NA
v_call: TRBV11-2
d_call: NA
j_call: TRBJ2-7
cdr3_nt: TGTGCCAGCAGCTTCCGACCGAGATCCCCGGACAAGTACGAGCAGTACTTC
cdr3_aa: CASSFRPRSPDKYEQYF

clone_size: NA
v_call: TRBV15
d_call: NA
j_call: TRBJ2-5
cdr3_nt: TGTGCCACCAGCACCCCGGAGGGCTACCAAGAGACCCAGTACTTC
cdr3_aa: CATSTPEGYQETQYF

clone_size: NA
v_call: TRBV27
d_call: TRBD2
j_call: TRBJ2-2
cdr3_nt: TGTGCCAGCAGTCCCACTCGGGCTAGCGGGAAGCCCGGGGAGCTGTTTTTT
cdr3_aa: CASSPTRASGKPGELFF